This is a list of T cell receptor beta chains from one sample in a study of T-cell reconstitution after alpha-beta-depleted transplantation in children. TCRdb re-called the PCR reads with MiXCR, one entry per CDR3 protein. Among about 610,000 distinct CDR3 sequences, about 10% were seen once, and the ten largest hold roughly 3.9%. The sample in question was PBMCs from the stem cell graft donor, obtained from the stem cell graft. These receptors were obtained from a human donor who donated a stem cell graft to a child with acute myeloid leukemia. Both conserved end residues are part of each CDR3. A D gene is named only where the DNA matches it firmly. Clone size appears in some rows only: once, few, many, or a class for an expanded clone.

J | length | size | V | D | DNA | CDR3
TRBJ2-2 | 14 | few | TRBV30 | . | TGTGCCTGGAAGTGGGGACAGAACACCGGGGAGCTGTTTTTT | CAWKWGQNTGELFF
TRBJ2-2 | 17 | few | TRBV15 | . | TGTGCCACCAGCAGAGATAGGGGGACCGCGAACACCGGGGAGCTGTTTTTT | CATSRDRGTANTGELFF
TRBJ2-3 | 11 | . | TRBV24-1 | . | TGTGCCACCAGCAAGAAAGATACGCAGTATTTT | CATSKKDTQYF
TRBJ2-4 | 16 | . | TRBV6-2/TRBV6-3 | . | TGTGCCAGCAGTTACTCGGGGCGAGGGGGGAACAACATTCAGTACTTC | CASSYSGRGGNNIQYF
TRBJ1-6 | 14 | . | TRBV10-3 | . | TGTGCCATCAGTGAAGCGGGGCCGGAATCACCCCTCCACTTT | CAISEAGPESPLHF
TRBJ1-2 | 16 | few | TRBV12-3/TRBV12-4 | TRBD1 | TGTGCCAGCAGTTTGCCGGGACAGGCTTCTAACTATGGCTACACCTTC | CASSLPGQASNYGYTF
TRBJ2-6 | 15 | . | TRBV6-1 | . | TGTGCCAGCGGGGAGCAGGGTGCCGGGGCCAACGTCCTGACTTTC | CASGEQGAGANVLTF
TRBJ2-7 | 15 | . | TRBV7-2 | TRBD2 | TGTGCCAGCAGCTCGGGAGCGGGAGGACGGTGGGAGCAGTACTTC | CASSSGAGGRWEQYF
TRBJ2-1 | 15 | many | TRBV6-4 | . | TGTGCCAGCAGTGACTCTGGTGGCGCCTACAATGAGCAGTTCTTC | CASSDSGGAYNEQFF
TRBJ2-7 | 13 | few | TRBV7-9 | . | TGTGCCAGCAGCCCCGTACGAGCAGACCTGCAGTACTTC | CASSPVRADLQYF